This TCR beta chain was sequenced during a study of identifying expanded T cells in peripheral blood. Study outcomes and limitations: Approximately 2-week clone count variance significantly increased as total template count grew. Over around two and four weeks, about 17 and 20 clones changed, versus 1.2 between replicates.

The table came from immunoSEQ multiplex PCR; TCRdb's copy has only in-frame clones and leaves some out. Seen here are 85,000 to 100,000 clones, about 87% observed once, and the top ten hold 4%. A remark on this clone: Its target is not known.

Germline values: CDR1 MDHEN, CDR2 SYDVKM. The ends lost 2 bases at V and 6 bases at J; junction bases unmatched: 12. CDR3 length equals 18 residues. Healthy donors had no documented immune events, such as infections, while sampled. This chain links TRBV28 with TRBJ2-3; TRBD2 matches at 12 bases. The receptor was isolated from a person aged 18 to 70 in good health. Source material: blood. CDR3 sequence reads: CASSLGPPTSGRVDTQYF. CDR3 DNA: TGTGCCAGCAGTTTAGGCCCCCCGACTAGCGGGAGAGTTGATACGCAGTATTTT.